This T cell receptor beta chain was sequenced for a study of blood T cell repertoires in COVID-19. As for the study in general: COVID-19 samples from acute and convalescent phases originated in the United States, Italy and Spain.

As handled by the study authors: Reference gene primer amplification yielded estimated nucleated cell counts. TCRdb's table, derived via immunoSEQ multiplex PCR, lists solely in-frame clones and lacks some. D and trimming were read from the DNA, whereas the V and J calls and clone size are those reported in that table. This table holds approximately 200,000 clones, 86% found once. The CDR3 extends over 14 amino acids. Germline V gene lookup returns CDR1 SNHLY and CDR2 FYNNEI. V lost 9 bases, J lost 9 bases, and 11 bases stayed unmatched. The origin of this receptor is a woman aged 45-65 years with acute or convalescent COVID-19. The sequencing sample was made of peripheral blood. The chain recombines TRBV2 with TRBJ1-6; TRBD1 matches 7 bases. This CDR3 is CARTVTGRGSPLHF. DNA of the CDR3: TGTGCCAGAACAGTGACAGGGCGCGGTTCACCCCTCCACTTT.